This T cell receptor (beta chain) was sequenced for a study of shared clonotypes between healthy human individuals. Study as a whole: Plates per donor: three CD4 naive, three CD4 memory, two CD8 naive, one CD8 memory.

It was at deep level that the assay was run. The protocol was immunoSEQ multiplex PCR, while the TCRdb copy is restricted to in-frame clones and leaves out a portion. The sample has about 1.1 million clones; around 78% are singletons. Donors had no recently reported acute infections or vaccinations and were HIV-negative. CD4+ cells yielded CD45RA+ naive and CD45RA-negative memory subsets. The V segment lost 3 bases and the J segment 10 bases; nucleotides outside the gene matches: 8. Per the germline V gene, CDR1 is SNHLY and CDR2 is FYNNEI. CDR3 size: 15 residues. Specimen: memory CD4+ T cells from PBMCs. The subset is: CD45RA-negative fraction. The TCR originated in a man aged 18 to 35 in good health. Some clones in this sample may be carry-over from other donors' samples. J is TRBJ2-3 and V is TRBV2; 12 bases are shared with TRBD2. CDR3 in amino acids: CASSETSGSDTPQYF. CDR3 bases: TGTGCCAGCAGTGAGACTAGCGGGAGCGACACTCCGCAGTATTTT.